This T cell receptor (beta chain) was documented in a study of CD8+ T cells in alopecia areata. Broader study findings: More clonal than normal scalp was lesional scalp, particularly alopecia totalis/universalis.

Those with alopecia areata gave lesional scalp punch biopsies and peripheral blood. Reverse transcribed after extraction, RNA yielded cDNA as the sequencing template. The assay was immunoSEQ multiplex PCR, and TCRdb's table has in-frame clones only and misses some. The sample yields more than 95,000 clones, 35% to 40% seen once. A few counts support this clone. Its antigen is currently unknown. CDR3 length equals 15 residues. With 2 bases clipped from V and 4 bases from J, the junction kept 5 bases outside the gene matches. Germline CDR1 and CDR2: SGHRS and YFSETQ. V is TRBV5-1 and J is TRBJ2-7; TRBD2 aligns across 11 bases. The sequenced sample consisted of CD4+ T cells sorted from blood. The receptor comes from a human donor with alopecia areata. The CDR3 nucleotides are TGCGCCAGCAGCTTCTCCGGGACTAGCGGTTACGAGCAGTACTTC. This translates into CASSFSGTSGYEQYF.